The text below deals with one TCR beta chain. Its antigen is unidentified. This entry is derived from a study of T cell responses to AZD1222 COVID-19 vaccine. Findings and caveats of the study: Clonal diversity may have been underestimated, and the donors were mostly white British, with more females than males. Nearly half of spike-specific TCRs reportedly go after variant regions that carry no mutations. In all cases, repertoires were sampled only after the peak T cell response.

The CDR3 covers 15 residues. Between the trimmed V and J ends, which lost 0 bases and 0 bases, there was a span of 7 bases. Germline V gene data show CDR1 as SGDLS and CDR2 as YYNGEE. Profiled with immunoSEQ multiplex PCR; TCRdb holds only in-frame clones, not every one. Of fewer than 120,000 clones listed, approximately 90% are singletons. The sequence derives from an adult in good health. The input for sequencing was peripheral blood, taken on day 0 of AZD1222 vaccination. V gene TRBV9 combines with J gene TRBJ1-3; weak D call: TRBD1 (6 bases). In DNA, the CDR3 is TGTGCCAGCAGCGTAGTAGGGGGCTCTGGAAACACCATATATTTT. Its translation: CASSVVGGSGNTIYF. Together with reference TRBV9 and TRBJ1-3, the CDR3 gives the full variable domain: DSGVTQTPKHLITATGQRVTLRCSPRSGDLSVYWYQQSLDQGLQFLIQYYNGEERAKGNILERFSAQQFPDLHSELNLSSLELGDSALYFCASSVVGGSGNTIYFGEGSWLTVV.